This T cell receptor (beta chain) originates from a study of blood T cell repertoires in COVID-19. Study-level background: The samples span acute and convalescent COVID-19 from the United States, Italy and Spain.

As originally analysed: How many nucleated cells were present was estimated from reference gene primer amplification. Sequencing used immunoSEQ multiplex PCR; TCRdb keeps in-frame clones, though not all of them. V and J calls and clone size are those listed in that table; D and trimming were worked out from the DNA. The sample has some 180,000 clones; 80% to 90% are singletons. Sequencing was carried out using peripheral blood. The sequence came from a man in his 70s with active or convalescent COVID-19.

CDR3 protein: CASRGQKQETQYF. The CDR3 nucleotides are TGTGCCAGCAGGGGGCAGAAGCAAGAGACCCAGTACTTC. The chain uses TRBV2 and TRBJ2-5, with D tentatively TRBD1 (5 bases). The V and J ends lost 6 bases and 2 bases respectively, with 10 bases between them. This CDR3 has 13 amino acids. The germline V gene encodes CDR1 SNHLY and CDR2 FYNNEI.